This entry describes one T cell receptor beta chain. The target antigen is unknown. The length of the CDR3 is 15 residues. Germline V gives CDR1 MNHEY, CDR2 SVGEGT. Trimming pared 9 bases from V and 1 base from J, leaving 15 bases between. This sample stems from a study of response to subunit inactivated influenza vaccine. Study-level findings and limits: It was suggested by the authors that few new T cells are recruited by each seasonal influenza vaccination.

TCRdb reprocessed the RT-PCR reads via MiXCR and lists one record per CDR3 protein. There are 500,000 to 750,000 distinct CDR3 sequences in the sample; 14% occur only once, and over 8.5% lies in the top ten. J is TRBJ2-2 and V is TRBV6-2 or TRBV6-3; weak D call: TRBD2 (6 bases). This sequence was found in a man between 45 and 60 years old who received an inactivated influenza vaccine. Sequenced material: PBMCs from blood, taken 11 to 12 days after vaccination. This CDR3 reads CASVPGVGNTGELFF. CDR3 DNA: TGTGCCAGTGTACCGGGGGTCGGGAACACCGGGGAGCTGTTTTTT.